The next 27 T cell receptor beta chains were all read from a single sample in a study of blood T cell repertoires in COVID-19. The data were produced by immunoSEQ multiplex PCR, yet TCRdb's version contains in-frame clones alone and is incomplete. The top ten clones hold 0.8% to 1% of a sample with about 430,000 clones, about 87% of them seen once. Sequencing was carried out using peripheral blood. The source of these receptors is a man aged 18 to 30 with COVID-19, enrolled during active disease.

The rearrangement links TRBV5-4 to TRBJ1-1; a possible D gene is TRBD1 (6 bases). Germline V lookup: CDR1 SGHNT, CDR2 YYREEE (reference sequence). This CDR3 has 14 amino acids. V lost 1 base, J lost 5 bases, and 12 bases lay in between. The CDR3 DNA sequence: TGTGCCAGCAGCTTGATTAAGGGGGGGACTGAAGCTTTCTTT. It specifies CASSLIKGGTEAFF. Complete variable domain (other parts from reference TRBV5-4 and TRBJ1-1): ETGVTQSPTHLIKTRGQQVTLRCSSQSGHNTVSWYQQALGQGPQFIFQYYREEENGRGNFPPRFSGLQFPNYSSELNVNALELDDSALYLCASSLIKGGTEAFFGQGTRLTVV.

The chain has TRBV12-3 or TRBV12-4 and TRBJ2-1; D gene ambiguous. The V gene lost 1 base and the J gene lost 10 bases, with 11 bases spanning the gap. CDR3 length: 13 residues. The CDR3 coding sequence is TGTGCCAGCAGTTTAGTTGTGGCTAGAGAGCAGTTCTTC. Amino acids: CASSLVVAREQFF.

This clone was found once. V and J are TRBV27 and TRBJ2-1, with 15 bases aligning to TRBD2. Losses at the gene ends were 5 bases for V and 5 bases for J; bases not matched to a gene: 10. Germline values: CDR1 MNHEY, CDR2 SMNVEV (reference sequence). CDR3 length: 18 amino acids. The CDR3 sequence: CASSPGLAGGKADNEQFF. CDR3 nucleotide sequence: TGTGCCAGCAGTCCGGGACTAGCGGGGGGAAAGGCGGACAATGAGCAGTTCTTC.

This sequence joins TRBV9 and TRBJ1-1; D is possibly TRBD1 (6 bases). V lost 0 bases and J lost 2, with 11 bases in between. The CDR3 runs to 15 residues. Germline CDR1 SGDLS, CDR2 YYNGEE. CDR3 coding DNA: TGTGCCAGCAGCGTAGTCAGGGGAGCAAACACTGAAGCTTTCTTT. This sequence encodes CASSVVRGANTEAFF.

The chain links TRBV6-5 to TRBJ2-1; 9 positions agree with TRBD1. CDR3 size: 12 residues. Germline V gene data show CDR1 as MNHEY and CDR2 as SVGAGI. After removal of 6 bases from V and 6 bases from J, the junction contained 0 bases not matched to a gene. The DNA of the CDR3 is TGTGCCAGCAGGGGACAGGGCAATGAGCAGTTCTTC. Its protein product is CASRGQGNEQFF.

The chain joins TRBV6-5 to TRBJ2-2; D is unresolved. CDR1 MNHEY and CDR2 SVGAGI come from the germline V gene. The CDR3 contains 13 residues. Trimming removed 6 bases at V and 1 base at J, with 6 bases between. In nucleotides, the CDR3 is TGTGCCAGCAGATCAGAGAACACCGGGGAGCTGTTTTTT. Its translation: CASRSENTGELFF.

V is TRBV2 and J is TRBJ1-2; tentative D call: TRBD1 (5 bases). The CDR3 is 16 amino acids. With 7 bases removed from V and 6 bases from J, the gap between germline ends came to 24 bases. Germline CDR1 and CDR2: SNHLY and FYNNEI. The CDR3 reads CASKGSALAWGHGYTF. The CDR3 region has the DNA TGTGCCAGCAAGGGGTCAGCCTTGGCCTGGGGCCATGGCTACACCTTC.

This chain uses TRBV5-1 with TRBJ2-7; D might be TRBD1 (5 bases). Germline V gene sequence: CDR1 SGHRS, CDR2 YFSETQ. Trimming shortened V by 0 bases and J by 2 bases, and 12 bases separated the two germline ends. This CDR3 comprises 15 residues. The CDR3 DNA reads as TGCGCCAGCAGCTTGGCCCGGACATTCACCTACGAGCAGTACTTC. Its protein product is CASSLARTFTYEQYF.

The genes are TRBV6-4 and TRBJ2-2; D call uncertain. Between the trimmed V and J ends, which lost 3 bases and 4 bases, there was a span of 6 bases. Germline-derived CDR1 and CDR2 are MRHNA and SNTAGT. This CDR3 comprises 13 residues. The DNA for the CDR3 is TGTGCCAGCAGTGAAGCCGCCACCGGGGAGCTGTTTTTT. The encoded protein is CASSEAATGELFF.

The chain has TRBV3-1 (or the pseudogene TRBV3-2) and TRBJ2-3; D is ambiguous. The length of the CDR3 is 16 residues. V gave up 0 bases and J gave up 0 bases, with 10 bases separating them. Germline V gives CDR1 LGHDT, CDR2 YNNKEL (reference sequence). CDR3 region: CASSQDRGTSTDTQYF. The CDR3 DNA sequence: TGTGCCAGCAGCCAAGATCGCGGAACTAGCACAGATACGCAGTATTTT.

The chain links TRBV4-1 to TRBJ2-3; possibly TRBD2 for D (6 bases). The length of the CDR3 is 16 residues. Germline CDR1 MGHRA, CDR2 YSYEKL. Deletions cut 1 base from V and 0 bases from J, with 11 bases between. CDR3 region: CASSQVGGDSTDTQYF. DNA of the CDR3: TGCGCCAGCAGCCAAGTTGGAGGGGATAGCACAGATACGCAGTATTTT.

CDR3 protein: CATSDLRLAGTGELFF. The CDR3 DNA follows: TGTGCCACCAGTGATCTCCGACTAGCGGGCACCGGGGAGCTGTTTTTT. The chain couples TRBV24-1 to TRBJ2-2; 10 nucleotides agree with TRBD2. This CDR3 spans 16 amino acids. J gave up 4 bases and V 3 bases, and 4 bases lay outside the gene matches. Germline V gene data show CDR1 as KGHDR and CDR2 as SFDVKD.

The rearrangement uses TRBV6-5 and TRBJ2-7; D remains unclear. This CDR3 has 12 residues. V was shortened by 2 bases and J by 4 bases, with 6 bases between the two germline ends. Germline V gives CDR1 MNHEY, CDR2 SVGAGI. DNA for the CDR3: TGTGCCAGCAGTTACGAAGCGTACGAGCAGTACTTC. It codes for CASSYEAYEQYF.

This chain links TRBV6-5 with TRBJ1-3, with a possible D match to TRBD1 (6 bases). V shed 10 bases and J shed 2 bases, with 18 bases lying between them. In germline, CDR1 is MNHEY, CDR2 SVGAGI. The CDR3 extends over 15 amino acids. The chain's CDR3 is CATSDRFATGNTIYF. The CDR3, as DNA: TGTGCCACCTCCGACAGGTTTGCTACTGGAAACACCATATATTTT.

This chain joins TRBV19 and TRBJ2-7; D unclear. V lost 3 bases to trimming and J lost 2 bases, with 14 bases between them. Looked up from germline, CDR1 is LNHDA and CDR2 is SQIVND (reference sequence). This CDR3 comprises 15 residues. This chain's CDR3 is CASSISYPSPYEQYF. The CDR3 DNA reads as TGTGCCAGTAGTATTAGTTATCCCTCTCCCTACGAGCAGTACTTC.

This clone showed up just once. The rearrangement links TRBV3-1 (or the pseudogene TRBV3-2) to TRBJ1-5; D call uncertain. The CDR3 spans 12 residues. CDR1 is LGHDT, CDR2 YNNKEL, per germline (reference sequence). Trimming cost V 1 base and J 7 bases, with 5 bases left between them. DNA for the CDR3: TGTGCCAGCAGCCAAGCCGGGCAGCCCCAGCATTTT. Protein: CASSQAGQPQHF.

This sequence joins TRBV12-3 or TRBV12-4 and TRBJ1-2; D call uncertain. This CDR3 region has 13 residues. The V end was cut by 2 bases, the J end by 2 bases, with 6 bases between. The CDR3 region is CASSLYLNYGYTF. The CDR3 nucleotides read TGTGCCAGCAGTTTATACCTAAACTATGGCTACACCTTC.

The chain couples TRBV6-2 or TRBV6-3 to TRBJ1-1; possible D gene TRBD1, 6 bases. CDR3 length: 13 amino acids. Trimming shortened V by 3 bases and J by 7 bases, and 12 bases separated the two germline ends. From germline, CDR1 is MNHEY and CDR2 SVGEGT. The CDR3 nucleotides read TGTGCCAGCAGTTATCGGGGGGGCATTGAAGCTTTCTTT. This gives the protein CASSYRGGIEAFF.

Comment on this clone: At one boundary the junction diverges from the germline segment, which might be a read error. The J gene is TRBJ1-2, the V gene TRBV3-1 (or the pseudogene TRBV3-2); TRBD1 aligns across 8 bases. Germline V gene sequence: CDR1 LGHDT, CDR2 YNNKEL (reference sequence). The CDR3 is 14 amino acids. CDR3 region: CASSQVRGRDGCTF. The CDR3 DNA sequence: TGTGCCAGCAGCCAAGTCAGGGGGCGCGATGGCTGCACCTTC.

The CDR3 sequence: CASIPGPRLEKLFF. Here the CDR3 DNA reads TGTGCCAGTATACCAGGACCGCGACTAGAAAAACTGTTTTTT. V gene TRBV19 combines with J gene TRBJ1-4; no clear D. This CDR3 contains 14 residues. The germline V gene encodes CDR1 LNHDA and CDR2 SQIVND (reference sequence). V was trimmed by 7 bases and J by 8 bases, leaving 17 bases between them.

Comments on this clone: The same CDR3 also results from other DNA sequences found in this sample. This sequence joins TRBV5-1 and TRBJ2-2; tentatively, D is TRBD1 (5 bases). CDR1 is SGHRS, CDR2 YFSETQ, per germline. This CDR3 comprises 12 residues. V dropped 4 bases and J dropped 6 bases, with 7 bases sitting between them. CDR3 region: CASSRGAGELFF. The DNA for the CDR3 is TGCGCCAGCAGCAGGGGCGCCGGGGAGCTGTTTTTT.

The chain carries TRBV9 and TRBJ1-6; D unresolved. The length of the CDR3 is 17 residues. The V gene lost 4 bases and the J gene lost 6 bases, with 20 bases spanning the gap. In germline, CDR1 is SGDLS, CDR2 YYNGEE. The CDR3 region is CASSSSRRRGRNSPLHF. The DNA of the CDR3 is TGTGCCAGCAGCTCATCTCGGAGGCGTGGGCGTAATTCACCCCTCCACTTT.

V usage is TRBV5-1 and J usage is TRBJ1-3; unclear D gene. The V and J ends lost 1 base and 1 base respectively, with 12 bases between them. Per the germline V gene, CDR1 is SGHRS and CDR2 is YFSETQ. The CDR3 runs to 16 residues. The CDR3 loop reads CASSLSPVESGNTIYF. CDR3 in DNA: TGCGCCAGCAGCTTGTCCCCGGTGGAGTCTGGAAACACCATATATTTT.

This sequence joins TRBV2 and TRBJ2-7; 8 bases are shared with TRBD2. The CDR3 is 16 residues long. CDR1 and CDR2 from the germline V gene are SNHLY and FYNNEI. The ends lost 6 bases at V and 2 bases at J; junction bases unmatched: 12. The CDR3 region has the DNA TGTGCCAGCAGCCCCCGGGGGGGCGGGATACCCTACGAGCAGTACTTC. Translation gives CASSPRGGGIPYEQYF.

The chain has TRBV13 and TRBJ2-5, with 7 bases fitting TRBD2. The CDR3 totals 14 residues. The trim removed 8 bases at V and 2 bases at J, leaving 8 bases unmatched. Germline V gene data show CDR1 as PRHDT and CDR2 as FYEKMQ (reference sequence). CDR3 loop: CASAPSGGQETQYF. In nucleotides, the CDR3 is TGTGCCAGCGCACCTTCCGGGGGGCAAGAGACCCAGTACTTC.

The chain joins TRBV28 to TRBJ2-1, with D perhaps TRBD1 (5 bases). The V end lost 4 bases, the J end lost 5 bases, and 9 bases lay between the germline ends. Germline loops: CDR1 MDHEN, CDR2 SYDVKM. The CDR3 covers 13 residues. The CDR3 nucleotides read TGTGCCAGCAGTTCCGGACAAAACAATGAGCAGTTCTTC. Protein: CASSSGQNNEQFF.

The CDR3 is CASSQRTSATDTQYF. CDR3 DNA sequence: TGTGCCAGCAGCCAAAGGACTAGCGCCACAGATACGCAGTATTTT. The chain couples TRBV3-1 (or the pseudogene TRBV3-2) to TRBJ2-3, with TRBD2 matching 9 bases. V gave up 2 bases and J gave up 2 bases; unmatched junction bases: 2. The CDR3 spans 15 residues. Germline CDR1 LGHDT, CDR2 YNNKEL (reference sequence).